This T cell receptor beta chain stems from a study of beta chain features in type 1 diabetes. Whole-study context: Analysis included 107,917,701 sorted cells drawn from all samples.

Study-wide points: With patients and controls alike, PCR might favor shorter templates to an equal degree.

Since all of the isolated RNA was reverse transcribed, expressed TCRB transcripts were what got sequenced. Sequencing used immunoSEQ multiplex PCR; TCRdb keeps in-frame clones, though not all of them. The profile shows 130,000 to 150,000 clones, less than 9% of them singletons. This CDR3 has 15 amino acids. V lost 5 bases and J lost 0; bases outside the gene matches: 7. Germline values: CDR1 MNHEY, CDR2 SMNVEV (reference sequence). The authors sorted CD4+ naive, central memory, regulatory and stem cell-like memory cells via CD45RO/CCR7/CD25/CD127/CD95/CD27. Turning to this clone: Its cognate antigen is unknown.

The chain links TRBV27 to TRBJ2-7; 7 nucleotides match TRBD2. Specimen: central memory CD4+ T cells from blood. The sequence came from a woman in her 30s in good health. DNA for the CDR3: TGTGCCAGCAGTGCAACTAGCGCTCGCTCCTACGAGCAGTACTTC. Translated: CASSATSARSYEQYF.